The 20 T cell receptor beta chains listed next were all sequenced from one sample in a study of CD8 T cells in ankylosing spondylitis. TCRdb re-called the 5' RACE reads with MiXCR, one entry per CDR3 protein. In the table there are approximately 350,000 distinct CDR3 sequences, over 12% of which are singletons. The sequencing input was blood, either unsorted or a sorted T cell fraction (not recorded which). The receptors here all came from a male donor with ankylosing spondylitis or in good health (not recorded which).

The J gene is TRBJ2-7, the V gene TRBV3-2; the D call of TRBD2 is as the table states it, not checked on the DNA. TRBV3-2 is described as a pseudogene. CDR3 length: 15 residues. The CDR3, as DNA: TGTGCCAGCAGCCGACTAGCGGGGGGCCCCTACGAGCAGTACTTC. Amino acid sequence: CASSRLAGGPYEQYF.

The V and J genes are TRBV19 and TRBJ2-1; D assignment may be TRBD1 or TRBD2 (7 bases each). Germline assignment: CDR1 LNHDA and CDR2 SQIVND (reference sequence). CDR3 length: 14 amino acids. The germline V and J ends were trimmed by 5 bases and 10 bases, with 18 bases remaining between them. Here the CDR3 DNA reads TGTGCCAGTAGTCCCAGGGGGGGGGGCGGAGAGCAGTTCTTC. This gives the protein CASSPRGGGGEQFF.

The chain joins TRBV5-5 to TRBJ2-3, with a weak D call TRBD2 (6 bases). The CDR3 sequence is 17 residues long. The germline V and J ends were trimmed by 0 bases and 2 bases, with 16 bases remaining between them. Per the germline V gene, CDR1 is SGHKS and CDR2 is YYEKEE (reference sequence). CDR3: CASSLVLSRGYTDTQYF. CDR3 nucleotides: TGTGCCAGCAGCTTGGTGCTTTCCCGGGGGTACACAGATACGCAGTATTTT.

At least ten counts were recorded for this clonotype. This chain connects TRBV12-3 or TRBV12-4 to TRBJ1-6; TRBD1 agrees at 8 bases. The junction had 5 bases not matched to a gene; V was cut back by 3 bases and J by 7 bases. The CDR3 length is 15 residues. Here the CDR3 reads CASSFQGARNSPLHF. The DNA of the CDR3 is TGTGCCAGCAGTTTTCAGGGGGCGCGCAATTCACCCCTCCACTTT.

J is TRBJ1-1 and V is TRBV19, with D possibly matching TRBD1 (6 bases). Germline V gene sequence: CDR1 LNHDA, CDR2 SQIVND (reference sequence). The CDR3 runs to 16 residues. V shed 4 bases and J shed 3 bases, with 18 bases lying between them. The CDR3 here is CASSTPGGGLDTEAFF. The CDR3 DNA reads TGTGCCAGTAGTACTCCGGGCGGGGGCCTGGACACTGAAGCTTTCTTT.

The chain uses TRBV7-2 and TRBJ2-7; D might be TRBD2 (5 bases). From germline, CDR1 is SGHTA and CDR2 FQGNSA. V gave up 3 bases and J gave up 0 bases, with 12 bases separating them. This CDR3 region has 15 residues. This CDR3 is CASSLSGSTSYEQYF. The CDR3 DNA reads as TGTGCCAGCAGCTTGAGCGGAAGTACCTCCTACGAGCAGTACTTC.

Of note for this clonotype: At one of its ends the junction is not consistent with the germline gene, which may arise from a read error. The V and J genes are TRBV6-1 and TRBJ2-3; 10 positions agree with TRBD2. Germline values: CDR1 MNHNS, CDR2 SASEGT. There are 15 residues in the CDR3. The CDR3 region is CASSQAGGSTDTQYF. The CDR3 DNA sequence: TGTGCCAGCAGTCAAGCGGGGGGGAGCACAGATACGCAGTATTTT.

This clonotype has a count of ten or more. The genes are TRBV12-3 or TRBV12-4 and TRBJ1-1; 7 nucleotides align to TRBD1. This CDR3 has 11 amino acids. The ends lost 3 bases at V and 8 bases at J; junction bases unmatched: 0. DNA of the CDR3: TGTGCCAGCAGTTTGGACAGGGAAGCTTTCTTT. Amino acids: CASSLDREAFF.

CDR3 region: CSVDTSGSTDTQYF. CDR3 bases: TGCAGCGTCGACACTAGCGGGAGCACAGATACGCAGTATTTT. The J gene is TRBJ2-3, the V gene TRBV29-1, with 9 bases aligning to TRBD2. V dropped 6 bases and J dropped 0; count of bases not matched to a gene: 4. In germline, CDR1 is SQVTM, CDR2 ANQGSEA. This CDR3 is 14 amino acids long.

J is TRBJ2-3 and V is TRBV12-3 or TRBV12-4, with 15 bases aligning to TRBD2. The CDR3 is made up of 18 amino acids. After removal of 3 bases from V and 4 bases from J, the junction contained 8 bases not matched to a gene. The DNA for the CDR3 is TGTGCCAGCAGTTTGGGACTAGCGGGGGGCTCGGGGGCAGATACGCAGTATTTT. Residues: CASSLGLAGGSGADTQYF.

A few counts support this clonotype. The V and J genes are TRBV10-3 and TRBJ1-1, with a tentative D call TRBD1 (6 bases). The CDR3 totals 14 residues. Between the trimmed V and J ends, which lost 5 bases and 1 base, there was a span of 11 bases. Germline CDR1 reads ENHRY; CDR2 reads SYGVKD. The CDR3 protein is CAISRQETNTEAFF. The CDR3 DNA follows: TGTGCCATCAGTCGACAGGAAACGAACACTGAAGCTTTCTTT.

V is TRBV19 and J is TRBJ2-7, with TRBD1 matching over 7 bases. Germline V gene lookup returns CDR1 LNHDA and CDR2 SQIVND (reference sequence). The V and J ends lost 6 bases and 3 bases, in that order; junction bases with no gene match: 14. The CDR3 has 16 residues. DNA of the CDR3: TGTGCCAGTAGGCGACGTATTCGGGACAGATACTACGAGCAGTACTTC. Protein sequence: CASRRRIRDRYYEQYF. The whole variable domain, filled in from reference TRBV19 and TRBJ2-7, reads DGGITQSPKYLFRKEGQNVTLSCEQNLNHDAMYWYRQDPGQGLRLIYYSQIVNDFQKGDIAEGYSVSREKKESFPLTVTSAQKNPTAFYLCASRRRIRDRYYEQYFGPGTRLTVT.

This clonotype showed up just a few times. The V call is TRBV6-1, the J call TRBJ1-5; D gene ambiguous. Trimming pared 6 bases from V and 2 bases from J, leaving 8 bases between. Germline V CDR1 and CDR2: MNHNS, SASEGT. The CDR3 runs 13 residues. CDR3 loop: CASSPRGNQPQHF. CDR3 nucleotide sequence: TGTGCCAGCAGCCCCCGAGGCAATCAGCCCCAGCATTTT.

The CDR3 sequence is CASFRDRGFSGANVLTF. In nucleotides, the CDR3 is TGTGCCAGCTTCCGGGACAGGGGGTTTTCAGGGGCCAACGTCCTGACTTTC. The chain combines TRBV6-1 with TRBJ2-6; 11 bases fit TRBD1. The CDR3 is made up of 17 amino acids. Germline V gives CDR1 MNHNS, CDR2 SASEGT. J was trimmed by 4 bases and V by 8 bases; bases with no gene match: 10.

This clonotype was seen a handful of times. The chain is built from TRBV12-3 or TRBV12-4 and TRBJ2-5; no firm D call. This CDR3 spans 11 amino acids. Trimming stripped 3 bases from V and 5 bases from J, with 4 bases between. CDR3 sequence reads: CASSFAETQYF. CDR3 nucleotide sequence: TGTGCCAGCAGTTTCGCGGAGACCCAGTACTTC.

This clonotype showed up just a few times. The V and J genes are TRBV6-2 or TRBV6-3 and TRBJ2-3; 10 bases agree with TRBD2. Per the germline V gene, CDR1 is MNHEY and CDR2 is SVGEGT. This CDR3 is 18 amino acids long. Trimming removed 0 bases from V and 3 bases from J; junction bases left unmatched: 9. In DNA, the CDR3 is TGTGCCAGCAGTTACTCGAAAAGCGGGAGGGCCTTAACAGATACGCAGTATTTT. Protein: CASSYSKSGRALTDTQYF.

This sequence joins TRBV7-2 and TRBJ1-1; TRBD1 matches 8 bases. Germline V lookup: CDR1 SGHTA, CDR2 FQGNSA. Losses at the gene ends were 5 bases for V and 4 bases for J; bases not matched to a gene: 6. The CDR3 consists of 14 residues. The CDR3 spells CASSTYTGGTEAFF. CDR3 nucleotide sequence: TGTGCCAGCAGCACCTATACAGGGGGCACTGAAGCTTTCTTT.

This clonotype was seen at least ten times. The CDR3 nucleotides are TGCAGCGTTGGGACAGGGGGCAGTTACACTGAAGCTTTCTTT. This encodes CSVGTGGSYTEAFF. This chain links TRBV29-1 with TRBJ1-1, with 11 bases identical to TRBD1. CDR3 size: 14 residues. The germline V gene encodes CDR1 SQVTM and CDR2 ANQGSEA. Losses at the gene ends were 4 bases for V and 3 bases for J; bases not matched to a gene: 4.

This clonotype was detected a few times. V is TRBV29-1 and J is TRBJ2-1; 7 bases fit TRBD2. CDR3 length: 14 amino acids. CDR1 is SQVTM and CDR2 is ANQGSEA in the germline V gene. With 7 bases clipped from V and 6 bases from J, the junction kept 12 bases outside the gene matches. Here the CDR3 DNA reads TGCAGCGGGGGGGGAGGGCTAGGGACCAATGAGCAGTTCTTC. It encodes CSGGGGLGTNEQFF.

This clonotype was detected a few times. The gene calls are TRBV11-2 and TRBJ2-7; 12 bases map to TRBD1. The germline CDR1 and CDR2 sequences are SGHAT and FQNNGV. Losses at the gene ends were 5 bases for V and 9 bases for J; bases not matched to a gene: 14. This CDR3 comprises 16 residues. CDR3 residues: CASSLSGTGGLGLQYF. The CDR3 coding sequence is TGTGCCAGCAGCCTCTCCGGGACAGGGGGCCTGGGGTTGCAGTACTTC.